This T cell receptor beta chain is from a study of shared clonotypes between healthy human individuals. Study-level results: The study drew on few donors, limiting represented genetic and exposure-history diversity. Exclusively blood specimens were collected; tissue repertoires likely differ.

This clone was detected only once. The antigen is unknown. PBMC DNA, left unsorted, was sequenced on ten immunoSEQ deep assay plates. Sequencing used immunoSEQ multiplex PCR; TCRdb keeps in-frame clones, though not all of them. The table has about half a million clones, approximately 77% seen once. Germline CDR1 reads SQVTM; CDR2 reads ANQGSEA. The CDR3 spans 15 residues. Trimming left V 6 bases short and J 0 bases short, with 15 bases between. Sequenced material: PBMCs. The TCR sequence derives from a middle-aged woman in good health. Some clones in this sample may be carry-over from other donors' samples. This chain connects TRBV29-1 to TRBJ2-1; the D gene could be TRBD1 or TRBD2 (6 bases each). CDR3 amino acids: CSVPGGSSSYNEQFF. The CDR3 DNA follows: TGCAGCGTCCCCGGGGGCAGTTCCTCCTACAATGAGCAGTTCTTC.